These 15 T cell receptor beta chains share one sample of origin, sequenced in a study of blood T cell repertoires in COVID-19. The repertoire was sequenced with immunoSEQ multiplex PCR; TCRdb's copy has only in-frame clones and lacks some. The sample consists of 650,000 to 800,000 clones, 85% to 90% of them appearing once. The sequencing input was peripheral blood. The receptors were gathered from a woman aged 18-29 years with acute or convalescent COVID-19.

As to this clone: Other DNA sequences within the sample encode an identical CDR3. The V and J genes are TRBV19 and TRBJ1-2, with 7 bases lining up with TRBD1. The germline CDR1 and CDR2 sequences are LNHDA and SQIVND (reference sequence). Unmatched junction bases numbered 4, after V lost 6 bases and J lost 0 bases. The CDR3 is 14 residues long. CDR3 coding DNA: TGTGCCAGTAGCCGACAGGGCACTAACTATGGCTACACCTTC. Protein product: CASSRQGTNYGYTF.

V gene TRBV29-1 combines with J gene TRBJ2-1; 11 bases fit TRBD2. The CDR3 has 17 residues. Germline-derived CDR1 and CDR2 are SQVTM and ANQGSEA. Germline trimming cut 4 bases from V and 0 bases from J; bases unmatched to any gene: 8. CDR3 bases: TGCAGCGTTGTTGGGTTAGCGGGGGGGCTCTCCTACAATGAGCAGTTCTTC. This codes for CSVVGLAGGLSYNEQFF.

J is TRBJ2-2 and V is TRBV7-2; 7 nucleotides agree with TRBD2. There are 14 residues in the CDR3. The J segment lost 6 bases and the V segment lost 1 base, leaving 2 bases of the junction unmatched. CDR1 and CDR2 (germline): SGHTA, FQGNSA. Written as DNA, the CDR3 is TGTGCCAGCAGCTTAGTGAGCGGGGCCGGGGAGCTGTTTTTT. Translated: CASSLVSGAGELFF.

CDR3 bases: TGTGCCAGCAGAGCCGGGACAGGGGTGAACACTGAAGCTTTCTTT. This translates into CASRAGTGVNTEAFF. This chain links TRBV9 with TRBJ1-1; 10 nucleotides align to TRBD1. The germline V gene has CDR1 SGDLS and CDR2 YYNGEE. J was trimmed by 0 bases and V by 5 bases; bases with no gene match: 4. There are 15 residues in the CDR3. Using reference TRBV9 and TRBJ1-1 for the parts outside the CDR3, the full variable domain is DSGVTQTPKHLITATGQRVTLRCSPRSGDLSVYWYQQSLDQGLQFLIQYYNGEERAKGNILERFSAQQFPDLHSELNLSSLELGDSALYFCASRAGTGVNTEAFFGQGTRLTVV.

The genes are TRBV3-1 (or the pseudogene TRBV3-2) and TRBJ1-1; TRBD1 is a possible D gene (6 bases). V was cut by 1 base and J by 10 bases, with 13 bases left in between. The CDR3 has 13 amino acids. Germline V lookup: CDR1 LGHDT, CDR2 YNNKEL (reference sequence). In DNA, the CDR3 is TGTGCCAGCAGCCAAGTTCAGGGGCAGGGAGCTTTCTTT. It codes for CASSQVQGQGAFF.

The chain employs TRBV6-2 or TRBV6-3 and TRBJ1-3, with a tentative D call TRBD1 (6 bases). CDR3 size: 16 residues. V lost 5 bases to trimming and J lost 0 bases, with 14 bases between them. CDR1 is MNHEY, CDR2 SVGEGT, per germline. CDR3: CASSTDRRPSGNTIYF. CDR3 DNA sequence: TGTGCCAGCAGTACCGACAGGAGACCCTCTGGAAACACCATATATTTT.

The V and J genes are TRBV4-2 and TRBJ1-4; 7 bases are a match to TRBD1. V shed 1 base and J 5 bases; nucleotides not matched to a gene: 4. This CDR3 region has 15 residues. Germline V gene sequence: CDR1 LGHNA, CDR2 YNFKEQ. The CDR3 loop is CASSQGRGDNEKLFF. For the CDR3, the DNA is TGTGCCAGCAGCCAAGGCAGGGGGGACAATGAAAAACTGTTTTTT.

The chain links TRBV24-1 to TRBJ2-1; 7 nucleotides match TRBD2. The V segment lost 10 bases and the J segment 7 bases; nucleotides outside the gene matches: 9. The CDR3 has 13 residues. Germline V lookup: CDR1 KGHDR, CDR2 SFDVKD. CDR3 bases: TGTGCCACTGGAGCGGGGTCTCCAAATGAGCAGTTCTTC. Protein product: CATGAGSPNEQFF.

This chain uses TRBV15 with TRBJ1-2; 8 bases fit TRBD1. There are 16 residues in the CDR3. Germline V gene data show CDR1 as LNHNV and CDR2 as YYDKDF (reference sequence). V gave up 0 bases and J gave up 5 bases; unmatched junction bases: 8. The CDR3 DNA reads TGTGCCACCAGCAGAGATTTAGGGGACAGGCCTTATGGCTACACCTTC. Its translation is CATSRDLGDRPYGYTF.

The rearrangement joins TRBV7-3 to TRBJ2-3; TRBD1 agrees at 10 bases. Germline loops: CDR1 SGHTA, CDR2 FQGTGA. The CDR3 has 15 residues. With 4 bases clipped from V and 6 bases from J, the junction kept 7 bases outside the gene matches. As DNA, the CDR3 is TGTGCCAGCAGCTGGGGACAGGGGAATGGGGATACGCAGTATTTT. Translation: CASSWGQGNGDTQYF.

This chain joins TRBV7-3 and TRBJ2-1, with unresolved D. Deletions cut 5 bases from V and 7 bases from J, with 9 bases between. Germline CDR1 reads SGHTA; CDR2 reads FQGTGA. The CDR3 extends over 12 amino acids. CDR3 sequence: CASSHPGNEQFF. DNA for the CDR3: TGTGCCAGCAGCCACCCCGGGAATGAGCAGTTCTTC.

CDR3 loop: CASSSLAGVTGELFF. CDR3 sequence (DNA): TGCGCCAGCAGCTCCCTAGCGGGGGTGACCGGGGAGCTGTTTTTT. This chain uses TRBV5-1 with TRBJ2-2; 10 bases map to TRBD2. The germline V gene encodes CDR1 SGHRS and CDR2 YFSETQ. The junction had 4 bases not matched to a gene; V was cut back by 3 bases and J by 5 bases. CDR3 length equals 15 residues.

The rearrangement links TRBV24-1 to TRBJ1-3, with D tentatively TRBD1 (5 bases). In germline, CDR1 is KGHDR, CDR2 SFDVKD. The CDR3 consists of 15 residues. The germline V and J ends were trimmed by 3 bases and 2 bases, with 10 bases remaining between them. CDR3 sequence: CATSDTRETGNTIYF. The CDR3 DNA reads TGTGCCACCAGTGATACCAGGGAAACTGGAAACACCATATATTTT.

V gene TRBV19 combines with J gene TRBJ1-2, with 10 bases fitting TRBD1. CDR1 LNHDA and CDR2 SQIVND come from the germline V gene (reference sequence). V lost 6 bases to trimming and J lost 4 bases; unmatched junction nucleotides: 17. CDR3 length: 18 amino acids. As DNA, the CDR3 is TGTGCCAGTAGCCACTCCATGACACCGGGACAGGGGCGCTATGGCTACACCTTC. Its protein is CASSHSMTPGQGRYGYTF. The variable domain in full, completed from reference TRBV19 and TRBJ1-2, reads DGGITQSPKYLFRKEGQNVTLSCEQNLNHDAMYWYRQDPGQGLRLIYYSQIVNDFQKGDIAEGYSVSREKKESFPLTVTSAQKNPTAFYLCASSHSMTPGQGRYGYTFGSGTRLTVV.

The genes are TRBV25-1 and TRBJ1-1; 7 positions agree with TRBD1. Losses at the gene ends were 6 bases for V and 0 bases for J; bases not matched to a gene: 13. The CDR3 contains 17 residues. The germline CDR1 and CDR2 sequences are MGHDK and SYGVNS. CDR3 nucleotides: TGTGCCAGCAGAAGACAGGGCCCAGGGGCCATGAACACTGAAGCTTTCTTT. Protein product: CASRRQGPGAMNTEAFF. The entire variable domain, with the rest obtained from reference TRBV25-1 and TRBJ1-1, is as follows: EADIYQTPRYLVIGTGKKITLECSQTMGHDKMYWYQQDPGMELHLIHYSYGVNSTEKGDLSSESTVSRIRTEHFPLTLESARPSHTSQYLCASRRQGPGAMNTEAFFGQGTRLTVV.